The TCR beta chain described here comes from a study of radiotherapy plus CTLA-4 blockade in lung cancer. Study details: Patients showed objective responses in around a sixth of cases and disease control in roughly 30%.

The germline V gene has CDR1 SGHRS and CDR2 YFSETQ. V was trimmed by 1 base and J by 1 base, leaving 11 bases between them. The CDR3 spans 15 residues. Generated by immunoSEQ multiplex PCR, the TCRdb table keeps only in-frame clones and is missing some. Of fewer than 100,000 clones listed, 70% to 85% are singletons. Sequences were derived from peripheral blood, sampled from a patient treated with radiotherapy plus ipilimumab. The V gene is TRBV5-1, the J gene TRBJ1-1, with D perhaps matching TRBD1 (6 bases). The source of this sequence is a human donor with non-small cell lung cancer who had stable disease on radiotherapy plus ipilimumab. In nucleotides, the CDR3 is TGCGCCAGCAGCTTGCGGGGGGCAGGGAACACTGAAGCTTTCTTT. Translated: CASSLRGAGNTEAFF.